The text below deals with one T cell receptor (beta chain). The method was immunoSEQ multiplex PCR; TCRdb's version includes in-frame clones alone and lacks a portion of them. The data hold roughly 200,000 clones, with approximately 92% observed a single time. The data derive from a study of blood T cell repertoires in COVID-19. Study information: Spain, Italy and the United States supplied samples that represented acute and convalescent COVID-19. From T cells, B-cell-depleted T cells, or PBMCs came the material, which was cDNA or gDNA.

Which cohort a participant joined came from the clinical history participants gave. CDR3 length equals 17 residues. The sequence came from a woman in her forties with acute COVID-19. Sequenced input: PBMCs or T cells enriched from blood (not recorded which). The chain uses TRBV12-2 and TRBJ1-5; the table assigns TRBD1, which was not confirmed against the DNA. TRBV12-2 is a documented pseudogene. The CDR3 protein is CASRLEGGDTRNQPQHF. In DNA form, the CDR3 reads TGTGCAAGTCGCTTAGAAGGTGGGGACACGAGGAATCAGCCCCAGCATTTT.